Listed below are T cell receptor beta chains from one sample, sequenced in a study of neoadjuvant anti-PD-1 for oral cavity cancer. TCRdb's copy holds only in-frame clones and misses some; the assay was immunoSEQ multiplex PCR. Among about 10,000 clones listed, 50% to 70% were seen once. The specimen comprised tumor tissue, sampled after nivolumab (anti-PD-1) treatment. The receptors derive from a person between 40 and 79 years old with oral cavity squamous cell carcinoma. Each CDR3 is given with its conserved first and last residue. The D gene is left open where the match is weak. Clone size is not always given. Where it is, it says once, few, many or a class for expanded clones.

cdr3_aa	cdr3_nt	v_call	clone_size	d_call	j_call
CASSSYRGYNSPLHF	TGTGCCAGCAGCTCCTACAGGGGGTATAATTCACCCCTCCACTTT	TRBV5-6	NA	TRBD1	TRBJ1-6
CATSGLAVTEQFF	TGTGCCACCAGCGGACTAGCGGTGACTGAGCAGTTCTTC	TRBV15	NA	TRBD2	TRBJ2-1
CASSLPQGTYGYTF	TGTGCCAGCAGCCTGCCGCAGGGGACCTATGGCTACACCTTC	TRBV5-6	NA	NA	TRBJ1-2
CASSSNVYGYTF	TGTGCCAGCAGTTCCAACGTGTATGGCTACACCTTC	TRBV28	large	NA	TRBJ1-2
CASSLTPNLGGTEAFF	TGTGCCAGCAGCTTAACCCCCAATCTTGGTGGCACTGAAGCTTTCTTT	TRBV7-9	NA	NA	TRBJ1-1
CASSGQGAYYGYTF	TGTGCCAGCAGCGGACAGGGAGCTTACTATGGCTACACCTTC	TRBV27	NA	TRBD1	TRBJ1-2
CASTPRAFRTDTQYF	TGCGCCAGCACCCCCCGGGCCTTTCGCACAGATACGCAGTATTTT	TRBV10-2	few	NA	TRBJ2-3
CASSSLMKAEQYF	TGTGCCAGCAGCTCATTGATGAAGGCCGAGCAGTACTTC	TRBV5-6	few	NA	TRBJ2-7
CASSRQGFSGNTIYF	TGTGCCAGCAGCCGACAGGGGTTCTCTGGAAACACCATATATTTT	TRBV7-9	few	TRBD1	TRBJ1-3
CASSQVASGSEISYNEQFF	TGCGCCAGCAGCCAAGTGGCTAGCGGGAGCGAAATTTCCTACAATGAGCAGTTCTTC	TRBV4-1	NA	TRBD2	TRBJ2-1
CASGPGLAGIDTQYF	TGTGCTAGTGGTCCGGGACTAGCGGGAATCGATACGCAGTATTTT	TRBV12-5	NA	TRBD2	TRBJ2-3
CASSERQGHGMNTEAFF	TGCGCCAGCAGTGAGCGCCAGGGCCATGGAATGAACACTGAAGCTTTCTTT	TRBV10-2	NA	NA	TRBJ1-1
CASSGDRGITYNSPLHF	TGTGCCAGCAGTGGCGACAGGGGGATCACCTATAATTCACCCCTCCACTTT	TRBV6-1	NA	TRBD1	TRBJ1-6
CASSFRRGGGEKLFF	TGTGCCAGCAGCTTTAGGAGGGGGGGTGGTGAAAAACTGTTTTTT	TRBV7-2	NA	NA	TRBJ1-4
CASGGEDRGLGGGYTF	TGTGCCTCCGGGGGGGAAGACAGGGGCTTGGGCGGTGGCTACACCTTC	TRBV10-3	NA	TRBD1	TRBJ1-2
CASSLGGGGYNEQFF	TGTGCCAGCAGCTTAGGAGGGGGAGGCTACAATGAGCAGTTCTTC	TRBV13	few	NA	TRBJ2-1
CASRPGQNTEAFF	TGTGCCAGCAGGCCTGGACAGAACACTGAAGCTTTCTTT	TRBV6-6	few	NA	TRBJ1-1
CASSLGGYSNQPQHF	TGTGCCAGCAGCTTAGGGGGATATAGCAATCAGCCCCAGCATTTT	TRBV7-9	NA	NA	TRBJ1-5
CASSLDVGGYVYEQYF	TGTGCCAGCAGCTTAGATGTCGGGGGGTACGTTTACGAGCAGTACTTC	TRBV11-2	few	TRBD2	TRBJ2-7
CSAGLYNEQFF	TGCAGTGCGGGCCTCTACAATGAGCAGTTCTTC	TRBV20-1	once	NA	TRBJ2-1
CASSLQRSSYNEQFF	TGTGCCAGCAGTCTACAGAGGAGCTCCTACAATGAGCAGTTCTTC	TRBV2	NA	NA	TRBJ2-1
CASGAGGSGNQPQHF	TGTGCCAGCGGGGCAGGGGGCTCTGGCAATCAGCCCCAGCATTTT	TRBV6-5	NA	TRBD1	TRBJ1-5
CAWSKREKETQYF	TGTGCCTGGAGTAAGAGGGAGAAAGAGACCCAGTACTTC	TRBV30	NA	NA	TRBJ2-5
CASSLYRGQQETQYF	TGTGCCAGCAGCCTCTACAGGGGCCAGCAAGAGACCCAGTACTTC	TRBV5-5	NA	TRBD1	TRBJ2-5
CASSVGPDNQETQYF	TGTGCCAGCAGCGTAGGGCCAGATAACCAAGAGACCCAGTACTTC	TRBV9	NA	NA	TRBJ2-5
CASSSGLALTGELFF	TGCGCCAGCAGCTCCGGACTAGCGTTGACCGGGGAGCTGTTTTTT	TRBV5-1	NA	TRBD2	TRBJ2-2
CASSLGGGANYGYTF	TGTGCCAGCAGCTTAGGCGGTGGAGCTAACTATGGCTACACCTTC	TRBV7-9	NA	NA	TRBJ1-2
CASSPNYRVYGYTF	TGTGCCAGCTCACCAAATTACAGGGTGTATGGCTACACCTTC	TRBV18	few	NA	TRBJ1-2
CASSRAGGPGNTGELFF	TGTGCCAGCAGCCGCGCGGGGGGGCCCGGGAACACCGGGGAGCTGTTTTTT	TRBV14	few	TRBD2	TRBJ2-2
CASSRRQGKRHNSPLHF	TGTGCCAGCAGCAGGAGACAGGGTAAGAGGCATAATTCACCCCTCCACTTT	TRBV21-1	NA	NA	TRBJ1-6
CASSVETGYGGELFF	TGTGCCAGTAGTGTAGAAACAGGGTACGGCGGGGAGCTGTTTTTT	TRBV19	NA	NA	TRBJ2-2
CASSPTGSSYNEQFF	TGTGCCAGTAGTCCGACAGGGAGCTCCTACAATGAGCAGTTCTTC	TRBV19	NA	TRBD1	TRBJ2-1
CASPPPLAGVKDTQYF	TGTGCCAGTCCGCCCCCACTAGCGGGAGTAAAAGATACGCAGTATTTT	TRBV19	NA	TRBD2	TRBJ2-3
CASSLARGFYEQYF	TGCGCCAGCAGCTTGGCCAGGGGGTTCTACGAGCAGTACTTC	TRBV5-1	NA	TRBD1	TRBJ2-7
CASSPTASYNEQFF	TGTGCCAGCAGCCCGACGGCCTCCTACAATGAGCAGTTCTTC	TRBV5-4	NA	NA	TRBJ2-1
CASSYGLRTDTQYF	TGTGCCAGCAGCTACGGACTGCGCACAGATACGCAGTATTTT	TRBV11-2	NA	NA	TRBJ2-3
CSAIEINTQYF	TGCAGTGCTATCGAGATCAATACGCAGTATTTT	TRBV20-1	few	NA	TRBJ2-3
CASSLTIGTLYEQYF	TGCGCCAGCAGCTTGACGATCGGGACATTATACGAGCAGTACTTC	TRBV5-1	NA	NA	TRBJ2-7